The 10 T cell receptor beta chains listed next were all sequenced from one sample in a study of beta chain features in type 1 diabetes. The authors reverse transcribed all of the isolated RNA, so sequencing captured expressed TCRB transcripts. Only in-frame clones appear in the TCRdb table, and some are missing; sequencing was by immunoSEQ multiplex PCR. The sample consists of under 300,000 clones, 25% to 30% of them appearing once. Sequenced sample: central memory CD4+ T cells from blood. These receptors were collected from a young man in good health.

This clone has more than one count but fewer than ten. The chain employs TRBV29-1 and TRBJ2-7; D gene uncertain. Germline CDR1 is SQVTM and CDR2 is ANQGSEA. The germline V and J ends were trimmed by 4 bases and 2 bases, with 9 bases remaining between them. This CDR3 contains 12 residues. CDR3 nucleotide sequence: TGCAGCGTTGTTGCACAGCCCTACGAGCAGTACTTC. Its protein is CSVVAQPYEQYF.

V is TRBV6-5 and J is TRBJ1-2; D is uncertain. Germline CDR1 is MNHEY and CDR2 is SVGAGI. There are 15 residues in the CDR3. The V end lost 0 bases, the J end lost 4 bases, and 12 bases lay between the germline ends. The CDR3 here is CASSYSIFSSYGYTF. The CDR3 DNA reads TGTGCCAGCAGTTACTCGATTTTCAGCTCCTATGGCTACACCTTC.

This rearrangement joins TRBV29-1 to TRBJ1-1; tentative D call: TRBD1 (5 bases). Germline CDR1 and CDR2: SQVTM and ANQGSEA. The length of the CDR3 is 11 residues. Trimming removed 6 bases from V and 11 bases from J, with 16 bases in between. The CDR3 nucleotides are TGCAGCGTCCAATTCCGGGGCGGCGCTTTCTTT. Translated: CSVQFRGGAFF. The full variable domain, in which reference TRBV29-1 and TRBJ1-1 provide the parts outside the CDR3, is SAVISQKPSRDICQRGTSLTIQCQVDSQVTMMFWYRQQPGQSLTLIATANQGSEATYESGFVIDKFPISRPNLTFSTLTVSNMSPEDSSIYLCSVQFRGGAFFGQGTRLTVV.

The chain has TRBV7-2 and TRBJ2-5; 8 bases are a match to TRBD2. The CDR3 has 14 residues. V lost 5 bases to trimming and J lost 4 bases; unmatched junction nucleotides: 6. Germline assignment: CDR1 SGHTA and CDR2 FQGNSA. CDR3 in amino acids: CASSPGGRPETQYF. CDR3 DNA sequence: TGTGCCAGCAGCCCCGGCGGGAGGCCAGAGACCCAGTACTTC. Using reference TRBV7-2 and TRBJ2-5 for the parts outside the CDR3, the full variable domain is GAGVSQSPSNKVTEKGKDVELRCDPISGHTALYWYRQSLGQGLEFLIYFQGNSAPDKSGLPSDRFSAERTGGSVSTLTIQRTQQEDSAVYLCASSPGGRPETQYFGPGTRLLVL.

About this clone itself: The identical CDR3 is also encoded by other nucleotide sequences in the sample. This chain joins TRBV5-1 and TRBJ2-3; D gene uncertain. This CDR3 is built from 11 residues. Germline V gene sequence: CDR1 SGHRS, CDR2 YFSETQ. The V end was cut by 1 base, the J end by 4 bases, with 1 base between. Here the CDR3 reads CASSLSDTQYF. CDR3 DNA sequence: TGCGCCAGCAGCTTGTCAGATACGCAGTATTTT.

A single count supports this clone. J is TRBJ2-1 and V is TRBV30; TRBD2 matches 9 bases. Germline CDR1 GTSNPN, CDR2 SVGIG (reference sequence). Trimming took 0 bases from V and 2 from J; bases not matched to a gene: 2. This CDR3 spans 15 amino acids. The CDR3 DNA reads as TGTGCCTGGAGTGTTGGGACTAGCCCCTACAATGAGCAGTTCTTC. This sequence encodes CAWSVGTSPYNEQFF. Combining the CDR3 with reference TRBV30 and TRBJ2-1 gives the whole variable domain SQTIHQWPATLVQPVGSPLSLECTVEGTSNPNLYWYRQAAGRGLQLLFYSVGIGQISSEVPQNLSASRPQDRQFILSSKKLLLSDSGFYLCAWSVGTSPYNEQFFGPGTRLTVL.

This clone has just a few counts. This sequence joins TRBV30 and TRBJ1-5; D uncertain. V shed 0 bases and J shed 4 bases, with 7 bases lying between them. This CDR3 has 13 amino acids. CDR1 is GTSNPN, CDR2 SVGIG, per germline (reference sequence). CDR3 coding DNA: TGTGCCTGGAGTGTAACAGAAAATCAGCCCCAGCATTTT. Translated, it gives CAWSVTENQPQHF.

The sample holds a few counts of this clone. V gene TRBV2 combines with J gene TRBJ1-1; perhaps TRBD1 as D (5 bases). Germline CDR1 and CDR2: SNHLY and FYNNEI. The CDR3 runs 13 residues. V dropped 6 bases and J dropped 1 base, with 9 bases sitting between them. The CDR3 sequence: CASSPGKNTEAFF. CDR3 sequence (DNA): TGTGCCAGCAGCCCAGGGAAGAACACTGAAGCTTTCTTT.

For the CDR3, the DNA is TGTGCCAGCAGCCCAATGGGAGGGCTACCTGAAGCTTTCTTT. Its translation is CASSPMGGLPEAFF. The chain carries TRBV7-2 and TRBJ1-1; D is undetermined. CDR1 is SGHTA and CDR2 is FQGNSA in the germline V gene. Trimming pared 5 bases from V and 6 bases from J, leaving 16 bases between. The CDR3 sequence is 14 residues long.

The V and J genes are TRBV7-9 and TRBJ2-2; D gene ambiguous. V was trimmed by 1 base and J by 1 base, leaving 4 bases between them. The CDR3 covers 14 residues. Per germline, CDR1 SEHNR and CDR2 FQNEAQ (reference sequence). The CDR3 sequence: CASSLELNTGELFF. The CDR3 coding sequence is TGTGCCAGCAGCTTAGAGCTGAACACCGGGGAGCTGTTTTTT.